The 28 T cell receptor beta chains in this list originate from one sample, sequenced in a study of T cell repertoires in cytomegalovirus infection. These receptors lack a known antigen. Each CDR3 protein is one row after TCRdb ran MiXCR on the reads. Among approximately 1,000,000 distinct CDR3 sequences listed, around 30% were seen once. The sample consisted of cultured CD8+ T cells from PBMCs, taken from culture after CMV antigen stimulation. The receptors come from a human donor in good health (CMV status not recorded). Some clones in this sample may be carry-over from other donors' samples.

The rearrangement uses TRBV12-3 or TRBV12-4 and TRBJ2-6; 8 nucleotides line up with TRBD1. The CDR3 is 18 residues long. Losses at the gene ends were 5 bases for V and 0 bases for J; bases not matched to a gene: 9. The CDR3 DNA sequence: TGTGCCAGCAGTCCCCCGGACAGGGTTTTCTCTGGGGCCAACGTCCTGACTTTC. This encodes CASSPPDRVFSGANVLTF.

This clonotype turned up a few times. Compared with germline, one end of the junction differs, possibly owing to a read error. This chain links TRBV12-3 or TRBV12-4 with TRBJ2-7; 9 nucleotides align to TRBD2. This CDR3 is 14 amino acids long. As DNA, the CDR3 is TGTGCCAGCAGCTTAGCGGGGGAACCTTACGAGCAGTACTTC. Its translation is CASSLAGEPYEQYF.

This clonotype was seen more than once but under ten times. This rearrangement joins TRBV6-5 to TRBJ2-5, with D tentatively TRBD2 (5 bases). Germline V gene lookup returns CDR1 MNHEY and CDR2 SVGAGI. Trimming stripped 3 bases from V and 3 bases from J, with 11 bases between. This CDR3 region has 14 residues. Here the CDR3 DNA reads TGTGCCAGCAGTTATCAGTGGGGAGAAGAGACCCAGTACTTC. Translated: CASSYQWGEETQYF.

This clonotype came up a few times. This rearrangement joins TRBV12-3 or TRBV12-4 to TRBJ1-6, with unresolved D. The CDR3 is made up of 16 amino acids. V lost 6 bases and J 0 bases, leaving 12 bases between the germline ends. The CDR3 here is CASSHHWSSYNSPLHF. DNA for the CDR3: TGTGCCAGCAGCCATCACTGGAGCTCCTATAATTCACCCCTCCACTTT.

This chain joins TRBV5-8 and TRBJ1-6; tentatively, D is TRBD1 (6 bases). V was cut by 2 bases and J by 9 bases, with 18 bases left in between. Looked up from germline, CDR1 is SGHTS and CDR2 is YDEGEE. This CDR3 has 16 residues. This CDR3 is CASSFPPEGGFSPLHF. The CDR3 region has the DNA TGTGCCAGCAGCTTCCCTCCGGAGGGGGGATTTTCACCCCTCCACTTT.

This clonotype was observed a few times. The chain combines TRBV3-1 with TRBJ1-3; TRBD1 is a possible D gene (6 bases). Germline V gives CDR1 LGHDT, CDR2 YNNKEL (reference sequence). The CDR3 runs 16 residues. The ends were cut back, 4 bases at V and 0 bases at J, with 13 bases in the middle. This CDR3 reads CASSPRGRSSGNTIYF. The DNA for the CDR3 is TGTGCCAGCAGCCCCAGGGGCAGGAGCTCTGGAAACACCATATATTTT.

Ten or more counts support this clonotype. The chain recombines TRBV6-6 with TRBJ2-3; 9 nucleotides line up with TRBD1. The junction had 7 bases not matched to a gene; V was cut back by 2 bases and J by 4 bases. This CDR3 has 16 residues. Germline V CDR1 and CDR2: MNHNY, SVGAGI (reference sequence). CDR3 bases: TGTGCCAGCAGTTACCCGGGACAGGGCTTGGCAGATACGCAGTATTTT. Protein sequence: CASSYPGQGLADTQYF.

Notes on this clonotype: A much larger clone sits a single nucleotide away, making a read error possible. The CDR3 reads CASSPSGPGQVDEKLFF. The DNA of the CDR3 is TGTGCCAGCAGCCCGAGCGGTCCGGGACAGGTTGATGAAAAACTGTTTTTT. V is TRBV6-1 and J is TRBJ1-4, with 8 bases fitting TRBD1. V trimming: 6 bases; J trimming: 6 bases; junction bases outside the gene matches: 15. Germline CDR1 MNHNS, CDR2 SASEGT. The CDR3 has 17 amino acids.

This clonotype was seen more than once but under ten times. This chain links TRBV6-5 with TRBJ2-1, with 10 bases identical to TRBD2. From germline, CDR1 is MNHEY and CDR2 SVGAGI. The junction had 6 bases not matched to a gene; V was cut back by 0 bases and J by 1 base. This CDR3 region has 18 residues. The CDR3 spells CASSYSLSSGGSYNEQFF. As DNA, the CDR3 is TGTGCCAGCAGTTACTCTTTGAGTAGCGGGGGGTCCTACAATGAGCAGTTCTTC.

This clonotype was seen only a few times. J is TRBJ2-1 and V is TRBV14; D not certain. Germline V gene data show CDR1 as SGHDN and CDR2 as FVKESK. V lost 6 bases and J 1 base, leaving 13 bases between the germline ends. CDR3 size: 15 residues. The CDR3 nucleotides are TGTGCCAGCAGATCCTACCCGACATCCTACAATGAGCAGTTCTTC. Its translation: CASRSYPTSYNEQFF.

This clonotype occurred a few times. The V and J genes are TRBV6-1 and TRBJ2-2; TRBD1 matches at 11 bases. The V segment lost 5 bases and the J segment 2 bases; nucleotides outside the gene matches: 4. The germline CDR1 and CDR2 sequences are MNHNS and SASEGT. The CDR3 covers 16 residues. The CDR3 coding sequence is TGTGCCAGCAGTCCGTGGACAGGGGGCAACACCGGGGAGCTGTTTTTT. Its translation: CASSPWTGGNTGELFF.

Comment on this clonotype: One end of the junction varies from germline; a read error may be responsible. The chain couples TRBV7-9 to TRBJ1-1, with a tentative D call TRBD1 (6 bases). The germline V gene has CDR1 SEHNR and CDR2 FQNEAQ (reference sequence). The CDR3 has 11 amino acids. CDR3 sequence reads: CVSSLDREAFF. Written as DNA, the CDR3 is TGTGTCAGCAGCCTCGACAGGGAAGCTTTCTTT.

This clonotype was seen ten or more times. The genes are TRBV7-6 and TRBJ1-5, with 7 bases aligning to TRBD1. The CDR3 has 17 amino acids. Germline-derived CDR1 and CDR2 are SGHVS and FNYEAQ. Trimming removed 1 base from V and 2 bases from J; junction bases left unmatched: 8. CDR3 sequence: CASSLEALTGGNQPQHF. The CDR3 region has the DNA TGTGCCAGCAGCTTAGAAGCCCTTACAGGGGGCAATCAGCCCCAGCATTTT.

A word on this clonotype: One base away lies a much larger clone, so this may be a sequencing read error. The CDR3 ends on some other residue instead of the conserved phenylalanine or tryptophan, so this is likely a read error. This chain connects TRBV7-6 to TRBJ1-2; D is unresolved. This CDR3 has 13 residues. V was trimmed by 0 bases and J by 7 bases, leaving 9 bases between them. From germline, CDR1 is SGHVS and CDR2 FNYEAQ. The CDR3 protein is CASSLAHGSGYTY. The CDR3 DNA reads TGTGCCAGCAGCTTAGCGCACGGGTCTGGCTACACCTAC.

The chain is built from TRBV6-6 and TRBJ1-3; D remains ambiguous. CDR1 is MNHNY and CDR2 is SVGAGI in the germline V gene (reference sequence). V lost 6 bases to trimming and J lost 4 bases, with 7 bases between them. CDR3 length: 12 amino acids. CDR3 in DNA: TGTGCCAGCAGGACTCCCGGAAACACCATATATTTT. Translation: CASRTPGNTIYF.

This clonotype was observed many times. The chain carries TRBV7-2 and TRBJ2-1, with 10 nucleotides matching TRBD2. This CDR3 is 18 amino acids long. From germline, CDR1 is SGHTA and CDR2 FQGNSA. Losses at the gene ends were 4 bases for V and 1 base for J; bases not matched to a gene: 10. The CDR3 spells CASSSSGGYRSSYNEQFF. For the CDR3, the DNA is TGTGCCAGCAGCTCTAGCGGGGGTTACCGCTCGTCCTACAATGAGCAGTTCTTC.

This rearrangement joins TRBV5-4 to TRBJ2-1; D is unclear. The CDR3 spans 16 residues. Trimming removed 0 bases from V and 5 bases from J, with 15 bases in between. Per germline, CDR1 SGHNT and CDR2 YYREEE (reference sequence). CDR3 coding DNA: TGTGCCAGCAGCTTGGACGCATTGAAGCTTCACAATGAGCAGTTCTTC. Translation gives CASSLDALKLHNEQFF.

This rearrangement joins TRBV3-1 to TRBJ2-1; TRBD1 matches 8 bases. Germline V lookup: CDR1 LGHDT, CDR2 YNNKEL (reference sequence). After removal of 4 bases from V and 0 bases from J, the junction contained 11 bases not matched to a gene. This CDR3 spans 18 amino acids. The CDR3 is CASSPRTGLFGSYNEQFF. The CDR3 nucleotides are TGTGCCAGCAGCCCCAGGACAGGGTTGTTTGGCTCCTACAATGAGCAGTTCTTC.

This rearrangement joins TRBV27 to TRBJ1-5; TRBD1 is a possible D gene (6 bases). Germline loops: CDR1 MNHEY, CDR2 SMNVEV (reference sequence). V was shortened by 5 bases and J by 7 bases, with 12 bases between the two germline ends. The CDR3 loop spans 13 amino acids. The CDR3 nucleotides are TGTGCCAGCAGTCCCCAGGGGACCCAGCCCCAGCATTTT. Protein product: CASSPQGTQPQHF.

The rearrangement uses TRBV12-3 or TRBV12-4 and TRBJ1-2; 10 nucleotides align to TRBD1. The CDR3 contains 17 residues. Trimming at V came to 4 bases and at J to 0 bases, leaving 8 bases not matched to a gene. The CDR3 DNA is TGTGCCAGCAGTTCGTTGGGACAGGGGTTAGCTAACTATGGCTACACCTTC. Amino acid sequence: CASSSLGQGLANYGYTF.

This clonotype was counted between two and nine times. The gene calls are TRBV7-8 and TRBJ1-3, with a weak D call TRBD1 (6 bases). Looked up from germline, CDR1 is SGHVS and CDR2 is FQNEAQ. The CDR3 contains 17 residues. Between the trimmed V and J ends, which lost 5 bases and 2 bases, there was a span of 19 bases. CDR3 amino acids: CASSIGLPGVAGNTIYF. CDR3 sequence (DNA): TGTGCCAGCAGCATCGGCCTTCCAGGGGTAGCTGGAAACACCATATATTTT.

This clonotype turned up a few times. CDR3 DNA: TGTGCCAGCAGAGGACAGGGCGTCGGCACCGGGGAGCTGTTTTTT. It specifies CASRGQGVGTGELFF. The chain uses TRBV6-1 and TRBJ2-2; 8 positions agree with TRBD1. This CDR3 comprises 15 residues. Germline V gene lookup returns CDR1 MNHNS and CDR2 SASEGT. With V trimmed by 6 bases and J by 4 bases, 7 bases remained unmatched.

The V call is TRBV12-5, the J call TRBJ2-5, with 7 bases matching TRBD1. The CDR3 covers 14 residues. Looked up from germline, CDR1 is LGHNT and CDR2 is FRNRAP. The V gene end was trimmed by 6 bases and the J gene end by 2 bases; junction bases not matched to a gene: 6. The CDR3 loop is CASGSPGQQETQYF. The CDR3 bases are TGTGCTAGTGGCTCCCCGGGACAGCAAGAGACCCAGTACTTC.

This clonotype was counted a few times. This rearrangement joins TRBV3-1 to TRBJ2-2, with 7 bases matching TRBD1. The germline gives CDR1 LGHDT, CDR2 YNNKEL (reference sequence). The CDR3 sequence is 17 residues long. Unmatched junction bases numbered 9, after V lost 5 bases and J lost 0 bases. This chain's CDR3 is CASSAYRGETNTGELFF. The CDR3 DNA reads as TGTGCCAGCAGCGCGTACAGGGGTGAGACGAACACCGGGGAGCTGTTTTTT.

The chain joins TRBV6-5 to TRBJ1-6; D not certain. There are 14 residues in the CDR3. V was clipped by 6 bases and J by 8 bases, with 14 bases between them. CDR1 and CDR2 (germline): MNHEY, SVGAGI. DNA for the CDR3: TGTGCCAGCAGCCGGAAAAGGGCTGATTCACCCCTCCACTTT. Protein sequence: CASSRKRADSPLHF.

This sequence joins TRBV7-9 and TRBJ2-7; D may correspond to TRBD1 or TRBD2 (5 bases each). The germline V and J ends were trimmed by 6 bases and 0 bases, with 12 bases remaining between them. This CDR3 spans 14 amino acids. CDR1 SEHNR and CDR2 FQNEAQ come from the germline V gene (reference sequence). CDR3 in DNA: TGTGCCAGCAGTCCCCGGGACGGCTCCTACGAGCAGTACTTC. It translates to CASSPRDGSYEQYF.

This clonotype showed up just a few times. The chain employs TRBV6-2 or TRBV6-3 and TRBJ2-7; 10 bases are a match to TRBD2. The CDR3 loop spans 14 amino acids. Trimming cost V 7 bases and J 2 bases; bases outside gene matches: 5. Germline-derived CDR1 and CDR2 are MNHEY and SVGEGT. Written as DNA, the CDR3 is TGTGCCAGCACCGTAGCGGGGGGACCCTACGAGCAGTACGTC. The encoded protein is CASTVAGGPYEQYV.

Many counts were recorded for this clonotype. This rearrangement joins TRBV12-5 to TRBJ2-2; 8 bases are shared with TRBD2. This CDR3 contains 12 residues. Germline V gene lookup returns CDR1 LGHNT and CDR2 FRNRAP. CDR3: CASGGNTGELFF. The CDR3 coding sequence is TGTGCCAGCGGGGGGAACACCGGGGAGCTGTTTTTT.